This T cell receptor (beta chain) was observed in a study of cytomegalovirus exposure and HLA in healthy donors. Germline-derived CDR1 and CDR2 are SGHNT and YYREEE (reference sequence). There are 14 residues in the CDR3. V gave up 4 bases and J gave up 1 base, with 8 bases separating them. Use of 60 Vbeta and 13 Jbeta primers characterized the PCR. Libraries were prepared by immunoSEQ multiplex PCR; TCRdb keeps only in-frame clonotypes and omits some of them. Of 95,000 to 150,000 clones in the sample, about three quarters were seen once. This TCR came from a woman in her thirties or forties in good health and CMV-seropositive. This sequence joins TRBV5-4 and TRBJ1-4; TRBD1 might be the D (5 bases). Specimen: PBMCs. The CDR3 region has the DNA TGTGCCAGCAGCCCGGGGGTAACTAATGAAAAACTGTTTTTT. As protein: CASSPGVTNEKLFF.